The 18 T cell receptor beta chains reported below all come from one sample, sequenced in a study of tumor-infiltrating lymphocytes in primary liver carcinoma. For each extraction, RNA and DNA were obtained together from around 20-30 mg of unsorted bulk tissue. Total RNA (about 500 ng) served as template for TCR beta cDNA synthesis primed by a constant-region primer. Modified slightly, ARM-PCR produced TCR beta libraries over three nested multiplex PCR rounds. Use of TRBV1-TRBV30 forward primers with a C-beta reverse primer characterized the first two PCR rounds, which lasted approximately 11 cycles each. TCRdb re-analysed the multiplex PCR reads in MiXCR, keeping a single row per CDR3 protein. The table lists 50,000 to 60,000 distinct CDR3 sequences, about 77% of them singletons. The sample taken for sequencing was liver tumor tissue from sampling region 5. As for subset: tumor region T5, tumor centre. Source of these receptors: a man aged 35 to 55 with primary liver carcinoma and hepatitis B virus infection.

About this clonotype itself: Because it lacks the conserved phenylalanine or tryptophan at the end, this CDR3 is likely a read error. The J gene is TRBJ2-1, the V gene TRBV28, with 8 bases lining up with TRBD2. The CDR3 runs 14 residues. The germline V gene encodes CDR1 MDHEN and CDR2 SYDVKM. This CDR3 is CASILTSGYNEQFL. As DNA, the CDR3 is TGTGCCAGCATTTTAACTAGCGGCTACAATGAACAGTTCTTA.

This chain links TRBV29-1 with TRBJ2-2; 8 nucleotides match TRBD1. V was clipped by 1 base and J by 12 bases; unmatched bases: 16. Germline lookup yields CDR1 SQVTM and CDR2 ANQGSEA. The CDR3 sequence is 16 residues long. CDR3 DNA sequence: TGCAGCGTTGAAGGGTTGGACAGGGTGGGCACGGGGAAGCTGTTTTTT. Protein: CSVEGLDRVGTGKLFF.

The CDR3 protein is CASSQNTDTQYF. The CDR3 nucleotides are TGCGCCAGCAGCCAGAACACGGATACGCAGTATTTT. The chain combines TRBV4-1 with TRBJ2-3; D is undetermined. This CDR3 is 12 amino acids long. Germline V gives CDR1 MGHRA, CDR2 YSYEKL. The V and J ends lost 3 bases and 6 bases respectively, with 7 bases between them.

As concerns this clonotype: This could be a read error, since a much larger clone is one nucleotide away. Lacking the conserved final phenylalanine or tryptophan, this CDR3 likely reflects a read error. The CDR3 sequence: CASSLAGAGNTEAFI. Written as DNA, the CDR3 is TGTGCCAGCAGCTTAGCAGGGGCTGGGAACACTGAAGCTTTCATT. This chain connects TRBV11-1 to TRBJ1-1; possible D gene TRBD1, 5 bases. Germline values: CDR1 SGHAT, CDR2 FQDESV (reference sequence). Trimming left V 0 bases short and J 1 base short, with 9 bases between. This CDR3 spans 15 amino acids.

Within the sample, this clonotype is medium-sized. The V and J genes are TRBV29-1 and TRBJ1-5; weak D call: TRBD1 (5 bases). The V gene lost 4 bases and the J gene lost 7 bases, with 14 bases spanning the gap. Per germline, CDR1 SQVTM and CDR2 ANQGSEA. This CDR3 comprises 13 residues. The CDR3 here is CSVVGTPGQPQHF. Written as DNA, the CDR3 is TGCAGCGTTGTGGGGACCCCAGGACAGCCCCAGCATTTT.

A remark on this clonotype: At one end, the junction sequence differs from germline, possibly due to a read error. The chain is built from TRBV11-2 and TRBJ2-4; D is uncertain. This CDR3 contains 15 residues. Looked up from germline, CDR1 is SGHAT and CDR2 is FQNNGV. CDR3: CASTTSAVSKNIQYF. The CDR3 DNA reads TGTGCCAGCACCACCTCGGCGGTATCCAAAAACATTCAGTACTTT.

In this sample, this clonotype turned up a few times. The junction departs from germline at one end; a sequencing error may be responsible. V and J are TRBV11-2 and TRBJ1-5; perhaps TRBD1 as D (6 bases). This CDR3 region has 16 residues. CDR1 SGHAT and CDR2 FQNNGV come from the germline V gene. The CDR3 here is CASGLKGGLTNQPQHF. The CDR3 region has the DNA TGTGCCAGCGGCCTAAAGGGGGGACTGACGAATCAGCCCCAGCATTTC.

Regarding this clonotype: This CDR3 fails to terminate in the conserved phenylalanine or tryptophan, so it likely reflects a read error. The DNA is omitted, as the CDR3 cannot be located on it reliably, and the CDR3 follows TCRdb's listing. This chain connects TRBV20-1 to TRBJ2-2. The CDR3 spans 8 residues, counting both ends. Looked up from germline, CDR1 is DFQATT and CDR2 is SNEGSKA (reference sequence). The CDR3: CSARSRTP.

Remarks on this clonotype: A much larger clone lies a single base off, so this may be a read error. The J gene is TRBJ1-6, the V gene TRBV20-1; TRBD1 agrees at 7 bases. The CDR3 has 12 amino acids. Germline lookup yields CDR1 DFQATT and CDR2 SNEGSKA (reference sequence). Trimming removed 8 bases from V and 7 bases from J; junction bases left unmatched: 5. The CDR3 DNA is TGCAGTCCAAACAGGGGAAATTCACCCCTCCACTTT. Translated: CSPNRGNSPLHF.

Only a few counts were recorded for this clonotype. The chain is built from TRBV11-1 and TRBJ2-3, with TRBD1 matching 7 bases. Germline CDR1 is SGHAT and CDR2 is FQDESV (reference sequence). CDR3 length: 15 residues. The J segment lost 3 bases and the V segment lost 5 bases, leaving 8 bases of the junction unmatched. CDR3 sequence: CASSPRQGLTDTQYF. The DNA of the CDR3 is TGTGCCAGCAGCCCGAGACAGGGATTAACAGATACGCAGTATTTT.

As for this clonotype: The junction does not match germline at one end; this may be a read error. The chain is built from TRBV5-1 and TRBJ2-5; tentatively, D is TRBD1 or TRBD2 (5 bases each). Germline CDR1 reads SGHRS; CDR2 reads YFSETQ. This CDR3 has 15 amino acids. Written as DNA, the CDR3 is TGCGCCAGCAGCTTGCGGGCCGGGACCCAAGAGACCCAATACTTC. As protein: CASSLRAGTQETQYF.

Of note for this clonotype: At one end the junction does not follow the germline gene, possibly because of a read error. The rearrangement uses TRBV28 and TRBJ1-4; D remains ambiguous. The germline gives CDR1 MDHEN, CDR2 SYDVKM. The CDR3 runs to 12 residues. CDR3 residues: CASSSQNAKLLF. CDR3 nucleotide sequence: TGTGCCAGCAGTTCCCAAAATGCAAAACTGCTTTTT.

The chain combines TRBV12-3 or TRBV12-4 with TRBJ2-3, with D possibly being TRBD1 (5 bases). CDR3 length: 13 residues. CDR3 in DNA: TGTAGCAGCAATCCACTTAGGGGAGATACGCAGTATTTT. This codes for CSSNPLRGDTQYF.

This clonotype occurred a few times. The chain is built from TRBV5-1 and TRBJ2-3, with D perhaps matching TRBD2 (5 bases). CDR1 and CDR2 (germline): SGHRS, YFSETQ. The CDR3 loop spans 14 amino acids. V was pared by 4 bases and J by 0 bases, with 9 bases between. Here the CDR3 DNA reads TGCGCCAGCAGCCGGGGAACTAGCACAGATACGCAGTATTTT. Its translation: CASSRGTSTDTQYF.

A note on this clonotype: The junction departs from the called germline gene at one end, perhaps through a read error. The CDR3 DNA reads TGTACCAGCAGCTTAGACCGGACAACTATAGCCAAAAACATTCAGTACTTC. Protein: CTSSLDRTTIAKNIQYF. The chain carries TRBV11-2 and TRBJ2-4; D might be TRBD1 (5 bases). Germline CDR1 reads SGHAT; CDR2 reads FQNNGV. CDR3 length: 17 residues.

The rearrangement joins TRBV11-3 to TRBJ2-3; D possibly uses TRBD1 or TRBD2 (6 bases each). V shed 3 bases and J shed 15 bases, with 25 bases lying between them. The germline CDR1 and CDR2 sequences are SGHNT and YENEEA. The CDR3 runs to 15 residues. The CDR3 is CASSFSGRRTDTHYF. The DNA for the CDR3 is TGTGCCAGCAGCTTTAGCGGTAGGCGGACAGATACACATTATTTT.

A remark on this clonotype: With a much larger clone just one base away, this may be a read error. The rearrangement joins TRBV9 to TRBJ1-2; the match to TRBD1 covers 9 bases. In germline, CDR1 is SGDLS, CDR2 YYNGEE. The CDR3 runs to 14 residues. The CDR3 is CTSSLQGAWYGYTF. The CDR3 DNA reads as TGTACCAGCAGCTTACAGGGGGCTTGGTATGGCTACACCTTC.

The sample holds a few counts of this clonotype. The CDR3 loop is CANRTRQGTDTQYF. The CDR3 DNA reads TGTGCCAACAGAACACGGCAGGGCACAGATACGCAGTATTTT. The rearrangement links TRBV28 to TRBJ2-3; the D is unclear. V gave up 10 bases and J gave up 1 base, with 15 bases separating them. Germline V gene lookup returns CDR1 MDHEN and CDR2 SYDVKM. This CDR3 region has 14 residues.